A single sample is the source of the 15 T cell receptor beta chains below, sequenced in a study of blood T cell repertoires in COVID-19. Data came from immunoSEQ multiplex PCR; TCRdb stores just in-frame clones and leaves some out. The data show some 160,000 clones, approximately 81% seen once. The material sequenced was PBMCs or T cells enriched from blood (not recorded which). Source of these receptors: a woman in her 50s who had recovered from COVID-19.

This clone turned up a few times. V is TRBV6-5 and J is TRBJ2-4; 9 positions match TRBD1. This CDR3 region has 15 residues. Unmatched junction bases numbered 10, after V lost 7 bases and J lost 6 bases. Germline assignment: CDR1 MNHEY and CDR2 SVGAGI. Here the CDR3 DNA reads TGTGCCAGCAAGTCGGGACAGGGAGTTGGAAACATTCAGTACTTC. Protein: CASKSGQGVGNIQYF.

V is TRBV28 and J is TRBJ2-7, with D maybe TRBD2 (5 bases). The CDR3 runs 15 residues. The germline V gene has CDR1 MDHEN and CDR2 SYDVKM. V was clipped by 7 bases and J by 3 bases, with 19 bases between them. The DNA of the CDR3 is TGTGCCAGCACCCTCACTAGGGCGGAGATCTACGAGCAGTACTTC. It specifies CASTLTRAEIYEQYF.

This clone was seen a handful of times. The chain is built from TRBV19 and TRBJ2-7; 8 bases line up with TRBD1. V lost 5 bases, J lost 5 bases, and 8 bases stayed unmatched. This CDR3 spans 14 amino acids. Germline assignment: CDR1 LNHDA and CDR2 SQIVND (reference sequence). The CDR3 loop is CASSPTDRVHEQYF. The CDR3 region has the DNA TGTGCCAGTAGTCCCACGGACAGGGTCCACGAGCAGTACTTC.

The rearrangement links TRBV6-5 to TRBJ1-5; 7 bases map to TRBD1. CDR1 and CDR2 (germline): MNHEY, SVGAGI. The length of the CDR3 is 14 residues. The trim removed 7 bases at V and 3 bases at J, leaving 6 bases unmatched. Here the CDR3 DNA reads TGTGCCAGCAACACCGGGACAGTCAATCAGCCCCAGCATTTT. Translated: CASNTGTVNQPQHF.

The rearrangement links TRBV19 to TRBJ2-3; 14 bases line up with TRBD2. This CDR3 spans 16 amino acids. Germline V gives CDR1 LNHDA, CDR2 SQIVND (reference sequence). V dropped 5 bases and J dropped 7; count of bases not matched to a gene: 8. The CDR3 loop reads CASSGWTSGGLNTQYF. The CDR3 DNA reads TGTGCCAGTAGTGGCTGGACTAGCGGGGGGTTGAATACGCAGTATTTT.

The CDR3 protein is CASSPGGYSNQPQHF. CDR3 nucleotide sequence: TGTGCCAGCAGTCCCGGGGGTTATAGCAATCAGCCCCAGCATTTT. This sequence joins TRBV2 and TRBJ1-5; D perhaps matches TRBD1 (5 bases). V was shortened by 5 bases and J by 0 bases, with 11 bases between the two germline ends. CDR1 and CDR2 (germline): SNHLY, FYNNEI. The CDR3 totals 15 residues.

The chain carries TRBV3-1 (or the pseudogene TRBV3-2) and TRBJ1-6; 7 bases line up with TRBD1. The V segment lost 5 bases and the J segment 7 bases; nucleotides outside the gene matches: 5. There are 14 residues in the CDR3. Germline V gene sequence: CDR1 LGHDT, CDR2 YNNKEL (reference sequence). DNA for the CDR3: TGTGCCAGCAGCTTCCAGACAGGGAATTCACCCCTCCACTTT. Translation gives CASSFQTGNSPLHF.

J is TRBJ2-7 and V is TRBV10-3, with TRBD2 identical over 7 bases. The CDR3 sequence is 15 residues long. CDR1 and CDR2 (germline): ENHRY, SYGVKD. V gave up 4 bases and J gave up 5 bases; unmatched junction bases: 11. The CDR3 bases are TGTGCCATCAGTGCGTTGCAGGGAGGGAAAAACGAGCAGTACTTC. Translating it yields CAISALQGGKNEQYF.

CDR3 bases: TGTGCCAGCAGCGGGACAGGTAGGGCCGAGCAGTACTTC. Protein: CASSGTGRAEQYF. V is TRBV11-2 and J is TRBJ2-7, with 8 nucleotides matching TRBD1. This CDR3 region has 13 residues. From germline, CDR1 is SGHAT and CDR2 FQNNGV. V gave up 5 bases and J gave up 6 bases; unmatched junction bases: 6.

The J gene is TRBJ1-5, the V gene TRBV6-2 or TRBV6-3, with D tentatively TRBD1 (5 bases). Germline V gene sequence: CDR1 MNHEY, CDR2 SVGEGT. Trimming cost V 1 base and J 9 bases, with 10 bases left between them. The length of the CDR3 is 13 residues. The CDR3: CASSYYLGGPQHF. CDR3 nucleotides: TGTGCCAGCAGTTACTACCTCGGGGGGCCCCAGCATTTT.

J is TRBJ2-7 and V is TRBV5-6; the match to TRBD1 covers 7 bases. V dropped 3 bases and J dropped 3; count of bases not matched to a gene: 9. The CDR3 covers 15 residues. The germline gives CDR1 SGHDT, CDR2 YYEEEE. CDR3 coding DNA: TGTGCCAGCAGCTGGGCTCCCGGGACAGACTACGAGCAGTACTTC. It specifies CASSWAPGTDYEQYF.

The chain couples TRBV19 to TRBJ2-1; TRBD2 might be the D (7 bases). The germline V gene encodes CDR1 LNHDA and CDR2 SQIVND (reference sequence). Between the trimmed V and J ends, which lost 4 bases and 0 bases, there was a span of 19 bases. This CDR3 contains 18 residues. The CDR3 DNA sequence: TGTGCCAGTAGTACGATAGGGGGGGGCCGAAGCTCCTACAATGAGCAGTTCTTC. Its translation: CASSTIGGGRSSYNEQFF.

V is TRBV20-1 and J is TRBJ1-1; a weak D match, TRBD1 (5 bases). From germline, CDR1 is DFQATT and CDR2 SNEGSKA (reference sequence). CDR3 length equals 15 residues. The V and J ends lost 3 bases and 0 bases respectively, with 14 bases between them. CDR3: CSASLPGSVNTEAFF. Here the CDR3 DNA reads TGCAGTGCTAGTCTTCCAGGGTCTGTGAACACTGAAGCTTTCTTT.

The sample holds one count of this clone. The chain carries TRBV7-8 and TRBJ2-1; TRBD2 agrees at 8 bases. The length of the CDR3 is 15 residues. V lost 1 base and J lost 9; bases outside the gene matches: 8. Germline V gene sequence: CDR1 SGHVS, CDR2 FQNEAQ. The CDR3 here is CASSLGREGKGEQFF. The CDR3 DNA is TGTGCCAGCAGCTTAGGACGGGAGGGGAAGGGTGAGCAGTTCTTC. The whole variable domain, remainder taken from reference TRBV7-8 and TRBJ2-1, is GAGVSQSPRYKVAKRGQDVALRCDPISGHVSLFWYQQALGQGPEFLTYFQNEAQLDKSGLPSDRFFAERPEGSVSTLKIQRTQQEDSAVYLCASSLGREGKGEQFFGPGTRLTVL.

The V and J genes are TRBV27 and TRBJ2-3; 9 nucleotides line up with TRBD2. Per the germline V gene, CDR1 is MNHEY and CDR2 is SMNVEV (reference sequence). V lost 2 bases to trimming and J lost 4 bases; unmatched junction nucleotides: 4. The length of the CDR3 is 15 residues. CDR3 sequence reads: CASSLAGGPSDTQYF. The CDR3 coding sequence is TGTGCCAGCAGTTTAGCGGGGGGGCCGTCAGATACGCAGTATTTT.